Listed below are T cell receptor beta chains from one sample, sequenced in a study of blood T cell repertoires in COVID-19. The assay was immunoSEQ multiplex PCR, and TCRdb's table has in-frame clones only and misses some. This table holds approximately 210,000 clones, 94% found once. The sequenced material came from peripheral blood. Receptor source: a man in his thirties or forties with COVID-19, enrolled during active disease. Each CDR3 is given with its conserved first and last residue. A D gene is named only where the DNA matches it firmly. A clone size is listed for some rows: how often the clone was seen (once, few, many), or a class if it is expanded.

v_call: TRBV4-2; d_call: .; cdr3_length: 14; j_call: TRBJ2-5; clone_size: .; cdr3_aa: CASSQGLGQETQYF; cdr3_nt: TGTGCCAGCAGCCAAGGGCTAGGCCAAGAGACCCAGTACTTC
v_call: TRBV30; d_call: .; cdr3_length: 12; j_call: TRBJ2-5; clone_size: .; cdr3_aa: CAWSVAESTQYF; cdr3_nt: TGTGCCTGGAGTGTTGCCGAGTCGACCCAGTACTTC
v_call: TRBV10-3; d_call: .; cdr3_length: 14; j_call: TRBJ2-5; clone_size: .; cdr3_aa: CAISQGDSQETQYF; cdr3_nt: TGTGCCATCAGTCAAGGGGACTCCCAAGAGACCCAGTACTTC
v_call: TRBV27; d_call: .; cdr3_length: 13; j_call: TRBJ2-3; clone_size: .; cdr3_aa: CASSLYSGDTQYF; cdr3_nt: TGTGCCAGCAGTTTATATTCGGGAGATACGCAGTATTTT
v_call: TRBV6-5; d_call: .; cdr3_length: 13; j_call: TRBJ2-1; clone_size: few; cdr3_aa: CASSYSSYNEQFF; cdr3_nt: TGTGCCAGCAGTTACTCCAGCTACAATGAGCAGTTCTTC
v_call: TRBV6-5; d_call: TRBD1; cdr3_length: 15; j_call: TRBJ2-7; clone_size: .; cdr3_aa: CASSYGGQGVYEQYF; cdr3_nt: TGTGCCAGCAGTTATGGGGGACAGGGGGTCTACGAGCAGTACTTC
v_call: TRBV20-1; d_call: .; cdr3_length: 11; j_call: TRBJ2-1; clone_size: .; cdr3_aa: CSARESYEQFF; cdr3_nt: TGCAGTGCTAGAGAGTCGTATGAGCAGTTCTTC
v_call: TRBV5-5; d_call: TRBD2; cdr3_length: 16; j_call: TRBJ2-7; clone_size: .; cdr3_aa: CASSRARGAGSYEQYF; cdr3_nt: TGTGCCAGCAGCCGGGCGCGGGGGGCCGGATCCTACGAGCAGTACTTC
v_call: TRBV5-1; d_call: TRBD1; cdr3_length: 16; j_call: TRBJ2-2; clone_size: once; cdr3_aa: CASSSLQGAGAGELFF; cdr3_nt: TGCGCCAGCAGCTCCCTACAGGGGGCTGGTGCCGGGGAGCTGTTTTTT
v_call: TRBV6-5; d_call: TRBD1; cdr3_length: 15; j_call: TRBJ2-7; clone_size: .; cdr3_aa: CASREGTGTPYEQYF; cdr3_nt: TGTGCCAGCAGGGAGGGGACAGGCACCCCCTACGAGCAGTACTTC
v_call: TRBV14; d_call: .; cdr3_length: 17; j_call: TRBJ2-2; clone_size: .; cdr3_aa: CASSQGYGQGSTGELFF; cdr3_nt: TGTGCCAGCAGCCAAGGTTATGGGCAGGGGAGTACCGGGGAGCTGTTTTTT
v_call: TRBV2; d_call: .; cdr3_length: 13; j_call: TRBJ1-2; clone_size: .; cdr3_aa: CASSGGSLYGYTF; cdr3_nt: TGTGCCAGCAGCGGGGGGTCCCTCTATGGCTACACCTTC
v_call: TRBV4-1; d_call: .; cdr3_length: 13; j_call: TRBJ2-1; clone_size: .; cdr3_aa: CASSQPPVNEQFF; cdr3_nt: TGCGCCAGCAGTCAACCCCCGGTAAATGAGCAGTTCTTC
v_call: TRBV30; d_call: .; cdr3_length: 12; j_call: TRBJ1-1; clone_size: .; cdr3_aa: CAWSSQLTEAFF; cdr3_nt: TGTGCCTGGAGTTCACAGTTAACTGAAGCTTTCTTT
v_call: TRBV5-1; d_call: TRBD1; cdr3_length: 17; j_call: TRBJ1-1; clone_size: once; cdr3_aa: CASSVVQGVRADTEAFF; cdr3_nt: TGCGCCAGCAGCGTAGTACAGGGGGTACGGGCAGACACTGAAGCTTTCTTT
v_call: TRBV12-5; d_call: TRBD1; cdr3_length: 14; j_call: TRBJ1-4; clone_size: .; cdr3_aa: CASGLGGGEEKLFF; cdr3_nt: TGTGCTAGTGGTTTGGGAGGGGGCGAAGAAAAACTGTTTTTT
v_call: TRBV7-3; d_call: TRBD1; cdr3_length: 14; j_call: TRBJ1-1; clone_size: .; cdr3_aa: CASSLTGTEIEAFF; cdr3_nt: TGTGCCAGCAGCTTAACCGGGACAGAGATCGAAGCTTTCTTT
v_call: TRBV21-1; d_call: .; cdr3_length: 16; j_call: TRBJ2-2; clone_size: .; cdr3_aa: CASREKRGLPTGELFF; cdr3_nt: TGTGCCAGCCGGGAGAAGCGGGGGCTTCCAACCGGGGAGCTGTTTTTT
v_call: TRBV5-1; d_call: TRBD1; cdr3_length: 15; j_call: TRBJ1-2; clone_size: few; cdr3_aa: CASSEGQVVNYGYTF; cdr3_nt: TGCGCCAGCAGCGAGGGACAGGTGGTCAACTATGGCTACACCTTC
v_call: TRBV10-3; d_call: .; cdr3_length: 13; j_call: TRBJ1-5; clone_size: once; cdr3_aa: CAISQGSNQPQHF; cdr3_nt: TGTGCCATCAGCCAGGGTAGCAATCAGCCCCAGCATTTT
v_call: TRBV28; d_call: TRBD1; cdr3_length: 19; j_call: TRBJ1-5; clone_size: few; cdr3_aa: CASSPNGARTGYSNQPQHF; cdr3_nt: TGTGCCAGCAGTCCAAACGGCGCCCGGACAGGGTATAGCAATCAGCCCCAGCATTTT
v_call: TRBV6-6; d_call: TRBD1; cdr3_length: 15; j_call: TRBJ2-1; clone_size: .; cdr3_aa: CASSPRDRVGNEQFF; cdr3_nt: TGTGCCAGCAGCCCCCGGGACAGGGTGGGCAATGAGCAGTTCTTC
v_call: TRBV5-4; d_call: .; cdr3_length: 15; j_call: TRBJ2-1; clone_size: .; cdr3_aa: CASSPRDSANNEQFF; cdr3_nt: TGTGCCAGCAGCCCCCGAGACAGCGCCAACAATGAGCAGTTCTTC
v_call: TRBV14; d_call: TRBD2; cdr3_length: 19; j_call: TRBJ2-3; clone_size: .; cdr3_aa: CASSSLAGVQETRTDTQYF; cdr3_nt: TGTGCCAGCAGCTCCCTAGCGGGGGTCCAAGAGACGCGCACAGATACGCAGTATTTT
v_call: TRBV6-5; d_call: .; cdr3_length: 14; j_call: TRBJ1-2; clone_size: .; cdr3_aa: CASRSQGTNYGYTF; cdr3_nt: TGTGCCAGCAGGTCACAGGGCACTAACTATGGCTACACCTTC
v_call: TRBV5-1; d_call: .; cdr3_length: 16; j_call: TRBJ2-7; clone_size: .; cdr3_aa: CASSLGQGQGTYEQYF; cdr3_nt: TGCGCCAGCAGCTTGGGGCAGGGCCAAGGGACCTACGAGCAGTACTTC
v_call: TRBV18; d_call: TRBD1; cdr3_length: 16; j_call: TRBJ1-3; clone_size: .; cdr3_aa: CASSPRTGGVGNTIYF; cdr3_nt: TGTGCCAGCTCACCAAGGACAGGGGGCGTTGGAAACACCATATATTTT
v_call: TRBV5-4; d_call: .; cdr3_length: 17; j_call: TRBJ2-6; clone_size: .; cdr3_aa: CASSTPTPHSGANVLTF; cdr3_nt: TGTGCCAGCAGCACCCCCACTCCCCACTCTGGGGCCAACGTCCTGACTTTC
v_call: TRBV5-1; d_call: .; cdr3_length: 13; j_call: TRBJ2-7; clone_size: .; cdr3_aa: CASSLKTDIEQYF; cdr3_nt: TGCGCCAGCAGCTTAAAGACGGACATTGAGCAGTACTTC
v_call: TRBV6-6; d_call: .; cdr3_length: 13; j_call: TRBJ2-3; clone_size: .; cdr3_aa: CASRRGFTDTQYF; cdr3_nt: TGTGCCAGCCGCAGGGGATTCACAGATACGCAGTATTTT
v_call: TRBV24-1; d_call: TRBD1; cdr3_length: 14; j_call: TRBJ2-3; clone_size: .; cdr3_aa: CATSDPTGPDTQYF; cdr3_nt: TGTGCCACCAGTGACCCGACAGGGCCAGATACGCAGTATTTT
v_call: TRBV3-1/TRBV3-2; d_call: TRBD2; cdr3_length: 17; j_call: TRBJ2-3; clone_size: once; cdr3_aa: CASSATGTSGVTDTQYF; cdr3_nt: TGTGCCAGCAGCGCGACCGGGACTAGCGGAGTCACAGATACGCAGTATTTT
v_call: TRBV7-3; d_call: TRBD2; cdr3_length: 14; j_call: TRBJ2-1; clone_size: .; cdr3_aa: CASSLDPSGNEQFF; cdr3_nt: TGTGCCAGCAGCTTGGATCCTAGCGGCAATGAGCAGTTCTTC
v_call: TRBV6-5; d_call: .; cdr3_length: 14; j_call: TRBJ1-2; clone_size: .; cdr3_aa: CASTNTGSPYGYTF; cdr3_nt: TGTGCCAGCACTAATACAGGGTCTCCCTATGGCTACACCTTC
v_call: TRBV3-1/TRBV3-2; d_call: .; cdr3_length: 13; j_call: TRBJ2-5; clone_size: .; cdr3_aa: CASSHWRSETQYF; cdr3_nt: TGTGCCAGCAGCCACTGGCGGAGCGAGACCCAGTACTTC
v_call: TRBV7-6; d_call: .; cdr3_length: 14; j_call: TRBJ2-1; clone_size: .; cdr3_aa: CASSFRTANDEQFF; cdr3_nt: TGTGCCAGCAGCTTTAGGACAGCTAACGATGAGCAGTTCTTC
v_call: TRBV4-1; d_call: TRBD2; cdr3_length: 16; j_call: TRBJ2-7; clone_size: .; cdr3_aa: CASSSTTSGGSYEQYF; cdr3_nt: TGCGCCAGCAGTTCCACCACTAGCGGGGGTTCCTACGAGCAGTACTTC
v_call: TRBV5-1; d_call: .; cdr3_length: 16; j_call: TRBJ1-6; clone_size: .; cdr3_aa: CASSSQPGTDNSPLHF; cdr3_nt: TGCGCCAGCAGCTCTCAACCAGGAACCGATAATTCACCCCTCCACTTT
v_call: TRBV27; d_call: .; cdr3_length: 14; j_call: TRBJ2-5; clone_size: .; cdr3_aa: CASSLSAPRETQYF; cdr3_nt: TGTGCCAGCAGTTTATCGGCCCCCAGAGAGACCCAGTACTTC
v_call: TRBV10-1; d_call: .; cdr3_length: 15; j_call: TRBJ2-1; clone_size: few; cdr3_aa: CASSESRVKNNEQFF; cdr3_nt: TGCGCCAGCAGTGAGTCCAGGGTAAAAAACAATGAGCAGTTCTTC
v_call: TRBV7-3; d_call: .; cdr3_length: 15; j_call: TRBJ2-3; clone_size: .; cdr3_aa: CASSLGGAGGDTQYF; cdr3_nt: TGTGCCAGCAGCTTAGGGGGGGCAGGTGGAGATACGCAGTATTTT
v_call: TRBV12-3/TRBV12-4; d_call: TRBD1; cdr3_length: 12; j_call: TRBJ1-3; clone_size: .; cdr3_aa: CASTKEGTGVRF; cdr3_nt: TGTGCCAGCACCAAGGAGGGGACAGGGGTGAGGTTT
v_call: TRBV5-4; d_call: .; cdr3_length: 15; j_call: TRBJ1-2; clone_size: .; cdr3_aa: CASSSTPSSEDGYTF; cdr3_nt: TGTGCCAGCAGCTCGACCCCGAGCAGCGAAGATGGCTACACCTTC
v_call: TRBV9; d_call: .; cdr3_length: 14; j_call: TRBJ1-2; clone_size: .; cdr3_aa: CASSVARQGYGYTF; cdr3_nt: TGTGCCAGCAGCGTAGCTCGGCAGGGCTATGGCTACACCTTC
v_call: TRBV19; d_call: .; cdr3_length: 12; j_call: TRBJ2-1; clone_size: .; cdr3_aa: CASRGWNNEQFF; cdr3_nt: TGTGCCAGTAGGGGCTGGAACAATGAGCAGTTCTTC
v_call: TRBV5-1; d_call: .; cdr3_length: 14; j_call: TRBJ2-2; clone_size: .; cdr3_aa: CASSPARESGELFF; cdr3_nt: TGCGCCAGCAGCCCAGCAAGGGAGTCCGGGGAGCTGTTTTTT
v_call: TRBV7-9; d_call: .; cdr3_length: 14; j_call: TRBJ1-2; clone_size: .; cdr3_aa: CASTDSSGANGYTF; cdr3_nt: TGTGCCAGCACCGACTCGTCAGGGGCTAATGGCTACACCTTC
v_call: TRBV5-4; d_call: .; cdr3_length: 14; j_call: TRBJ1-1; clone_size: .; cdr3_aa: CASSLGSGPAGAFF; cdr3_nt: TGTGCCAGCAGCTTGGGTTCAGGGCCTGCCGGAGCTTTCTTT
v_call: TRBV10-3; d_call: .; cdr3_length: 14; j_call: TRBJ2-2; clone_size: .; cdr3_aa: CAIMSDMTAGELFF; cdr3_nt: TGTGCCATCATGTCGGACATGACGGCCGGGGAGCTGTTTTTT
v_call: TRBV11-2; d_call: TRBD1; cdr3_length: 11; j_call: TRBJ1-2; clone_size: few; cdr3_aa: CASGDRPGYTF; cdr3_nt: TGTGCCAGCGGGGACAGGCCAGGCTACACCTTC
v_call: TRBV12-3/TRBV12-4; d_call: .; cdr3_length: 13; j_call: TRBJ1-2; clone_size: .; cdr3_aa: CASTRVQNYGYTF; cdr3_nt: TGTGCCAGCACCCGAGTACAGAACTATGGCTACACCTTC
v_call: TRBV7-2; d_call: TRBD1; cdr3_length: 16; j_call: TRBJ1-3; clone_size: .; cdr3_aa: CASSISGGGSGNTIYF; cdr3_nt: TGTGCCAGCAGCATATCAGGGGGAGGCTCTGGAAACACCATATATTTT
v_call: TRBV30; d_call: .; cdr3_length: 15; j_call: TRBJ1-1; clone_size: once; cdr3_aa: CAWSVRGGGDTEAFF; cdr3_nt: TGTGCCTGGAGTGTACGAGGGGGTGGGGACACTGAAGCTTTCTTT
v_call: TRBV6-5; d_call: TRBD1; cdr3_length: 16; j_call: TRBJ1-2; clone_size: .; cdr3_aa: CASSYSGTGDVYGYTF; cdr3_nt: TGTGCCAGCAGTTACTCCGGGACAGGCGACGTCTATGGCTACACCTTC